The T cell receptor (beta chain) under discussion was sequenced for a study of tumor-infiltrating lymphocytes in primary liver carcinoma. This clonotype came up many times. The ends lost 1 base at V and 1 base at J; junction bases unmatched: 1. Per the germline V gene, CDR1 is SGHVS and CDR2 is FQNEAQ. The CDR3 runs to 15 residues. Unsorted bulk tissue (roughly 19-31 mg) underwent RNA and DNA co-extraction. Researchers generated TCR beta cDNA from about 460 ng of total RNA, relying on a constant-region primer. Libraries for TCR beta were built through three nested multiplex PCR rounds, which together made up a slightly modified ARM-PCR procedure. Each of the first two PCR rounds ran 9 to 11 cycles with TRBV1-TRBV30 forward and C-beta reverse primers. TCRdb processed the multiplex PCR reads anew with MiXCR; each CDR3 protein has one entry. The profile covers approximately 60,000 distinct CDR3 sequences, with 65% to 80% appearing a single time and roughly three fifths taken by the ten largest.

Sample: liver tumor tissue from sampling region 2. Regarding subset: tumor region T2, inferior pole. The receptor was isolated from a man aged 40-50 years with primary liver carcinoma and hepatitis B virus infection. The chain links TRBV7-8 to TRBJ2-5; 9 bases are a match to TRBD2. The CDR3 reads CASSLETSGQETQYF. DNA for the CDR3: TGTGCCAGCAGCTTAGAGACTAGCGGCCAAGAGACCCAGTACTTC.